The next 8 T cell receptor beta chains were all read from a single sample in a study of cytomegalovirus exposure and HLA in healthy donors. Use of 60 Vbeta and 13 Jbeta primers characterized the PCR. Data came from immunoSEQ multiplex PCR; TCRdb stores just in-frame clones and leaves some out. Of about 200,000 clones listed, about 83% are singletons. The specimen sequenced was PBMCs. These receptor sequences come from a girl aged 10-17 years in good health and CMV-seronegative.

The V gene is TRBV28, the J gene TRBJ2-1; D might be TRBD1 (5 bases). V dropped 5 bases and J dropped 8 bases, with 10 bases sitting between them. Germline CDR1 MDHEN, CDR2 SYDVKM. This CDR3 is 12 amino acids long. The CDR3 sequence: CASSERGDEQFF. Here the CDR3 DNA reads TGTGCCAGCAGTGAAAGGGGTGATGAGCAGTTCTTC.

This chain joins TRBV5-6 and TRBJ2-7, with a possible D match to TRBD2 (6 bases). Germline V lookup: CDR1 SGHDT, CDR2 YYEEEE. The CDR3 runs to 15 residues. The V end was cut by 4 bases, the J end by 0 bases, with 14 bases between. The CDR3 nucleotides are TGTGCCAGCAGCAGTATTCGGGGGAGCTCCTACGAGCAGTACTTC. Encoded protein: CASSSIRGSSYEQYF.

The chain employs TRBV29-1 and TRBJ1-1; 7 nucleotides align to TRBD1. The CDR3 covers 13 residues. Germline CDR1 is SQVTM and CDR2 is ANQGSEA. V was clipped by 0 bases and J by 8 bases; unmatched bases: 6. The DNA for the CDR3 is TGCAGCGTTGAAGAGGGGGCAGGGGGGGAAGCTTTCTTT. This translates into CSVEEGAGGEAFF.

This chain links TRBV5-1 with TRBJ1-2; no clear D. The germline V gene encodes CDR1 SGHRS and CDR2 YFSETQ. V gave up 0 bases and J gave up 0 bases, with 9 bases separating them. The CDR3 is 15 residues long. CDR3 coding DNA: TGCGCCAGCAGCTTGGGGGCGATTTCTAACTATGGCTACACCTTC. Translated, it gives CASSLGAISNYGYTF.

The chain has TRBV28 and TRBJ2-7; D unresolved. The CDR3 covers 13 residues. CDR1 and CDR2 from the germline V gene are MDHEN and SYDVKM. V was cut by 8 bases and J by 5 bases, with 16 bases left in between. The CDR3 region is CASGLQWNNEQYF. The CDR3 DNA sequence: TGTGCCAGCGGGTTACAGTGGAACAACGAGCAGTACTTC.

The chain is built from TRBV29-1 and TRBJ1-2; possibly TRBD1 for D (5 bases). The V end was cut by 2 bases, the J end by 4 bases, with 14 bases between. Germline V gene sequence: CDR1 SQVTM, CDR2 ANQGSEA. The length of the CDR3 is 14 residues. The CDR3 loop is CSVEPGFVSYGYTF. The CDR3 coding sequence is TGCAGCGTTGAACCAGGGTTTGTTTCCTATGGCTACACCTTC.

The rearrangement joins TRBV9 to TRBJ2-7; a possible D gene is TRBD2 (5 bases). Deletions cut 4 bases from V and 2 bases from J, with 13 bases between. Germline V gene lookup returns CDR1 SGDLS and CDR2 YYNGEE. This CDR3 has 14 amino acids. The CDR3 sequence: CASSPSGAAYEQYF. CDR3 DNA sequence: TGTGCCAGCAGCCCCAGCGGCGCGGCCTACGAGCAGTACTTC.

The V call is TRBV7-2, the J call TRBJ2-1; tentative D call: TRBD2 (6 bases). Trimming stripped 3 bases from V and 10 bases from J, with 16 bases between. The germline CDR1 and CDR2 sequences are SGHTA and FQGNSA. CDR3 length equals 14 residues. The CDR3 nucleotides read TGTGCCAGCAGCTTTGGGCGGGGAACCCCCGAGCAGTTCTTC. It is translated as CASSFGRGTPEQFF.